This entry lists 23 T cell receptor beta chains sequenced from one sample in a study of a mutant IDH1 vaccine in newly diagnosed glioma. Assay used: immunoSEQ multiplex PCR; TCRdb lists only in-frame clones, some missing. The sample gives roughly 30,000 clones, roughly 85% of which show up once; approximately 17% is in the top ten. Antigens of these TCRs are unknown. Time point specified: week 23, last vaccination. In the vaccine, a single dose held 300 ug of the mutant IDH1 20-mer peptide, along with topical imiquimod. Specimen: PBMCs, collected from a glioma patient whose treatment included an IDH1 peptide vaccine. These receptors originate from a woman in her thirties with glioma.

This clone was seen only once. This rearrangement joins TRBV1 to TRBJ2-7; TRBD2 is taken as the D call from the table, unchecked against the DNA. TRBV1 is a documented pseudogene. The CDR3 covers 15 residues. CDR3 DNA: TGCACCAGCAGCGCCACGACTAGAAGGAGTGACGAGCAGTACTTC. Translation: CTSSATTRRSDEQYF.

The CDR3 protein is CASSIDRWSGTNEKLFF. The DNA of the CDR3 is TGTGCCAGTAGTATAGATCGTTGGTCAGGAACTAATGAAAAACTGTTTTTT. The chain has TRBV19 and TRBJ1-4, with no clear D. This CDR3 region has 17 residues. The ends were cut back, 0 bases at V and 1 base at J, with 12 bases in the middle. In germline, CDR1 is LNHDA, CDR2 SQIVND (reference sequence).

In this sample, this clone turned up once. The chain uses TRBV4-1 and TRBJ1-1; 7 nucleotides line up with TRBD1. Germline-derived CDR1 and CDR2 are MGHRA and YSYEKL. With 2 bases clipped from V and 0 bases from J, the junction kept 3 bases outside the gene matches. The length of the CDR3 is 15 residues. The CDR3: CASSQRGQMNTEAFF. CDR3 coding DNA: TGCGCCAGCAGCCAAAGGGGACAGATGAACACTGAAGCTTTCTTT.

This sequence joins TRBV5-1 and TRBJ1-4; TRBD1 aligns across 8 bases. This CDR3 is built from 13 residues. Germline V gene lookup returns CDR1 SGHRS and CDR2 YFSETQ. Unmatched junction bases numbered 5, after V lost 5 bases and J lost 8 bases. CDR3 in amino acids: CASRTGAREKLFF. The CDR3 nucleotides are TGCGCCAGCAGGACAGGGGCTCGGGAAAAACTGTTTTTT.

This clone turned up a few times. The chain links TRBV19 to TRBJ1-1; a possible D gene is TRBD1 (5 bases). Between the trimmed V and J ends, which lost 6 bases and 0 bases, there was a span of 8 bases. CDR1 LNHDA and CDR2 SQIVND come from the germline V gene (reference sequence). The CDR3 sequence is 13 residues long. Here the CDR3 DNA reads TGTGCCAGTAGACAGGTAATGAACACTGAAGCTTTCTTT. Translated, it gives CASRQVMNTEAFF.

The rearrangement links TRBV6-1 to TRBJ1-2; D is perhaps TRBD1 (6 bases). The CDR3 has 15 amino acids. Germline V gene sequence: CDR1 MNHNS, CDR2 SASEGT. V lost 3 bases and J lost 2, with 13 bases in between. The CDR3 nucleotides read TGTGCCAGCAGTGACCAACAGGGTTTGAACTATGGCTACACCTTC. It yields the protein CASSDQQGLNYGYTF.

The chain uses TRBV7-6 and TRBJ2-3; a possible D gene is TRBD2 (5 bases). Germline V gives CDR1 SGHVS, CDR2 FNYEAQ. The CDR3 covers 14 residues. V lost 0 bases and J lost 2, with 6 bases in between. As DNA, the CDR3 is TGTGCCAGCAGCTTAGCAGGACTCACAGATACGCAGTATTTT. Protein: CASSLAGLTDTQYF.

CDR3 loop: CASSQGLAAATDTQYF. For the CDR3, the DNA is TGTGCCAGCAGCCAAGGACTAGCGGCCGCCACAGATACGCAGTATTTT. This chain connects TRBV4-2 to TRBJ2-3; 9 bases fit TRBD2. Trimming took 1 base from V and 2 from J; bases not matched to a gene: 4. Germline CDR1 reads LGHNA; CDR2 reads YNFKEQ. The CDR3 runs 16 residues.

The J gene is TRBJ2-5, the V gene TRBV7-2, with 12 bases identical to TRBD2. CDR3 size: 15 residues. The germline V gene encodes CDR1 SGHTA and CDR2 FQGNSA. V gave up 1 base and J gave up 7 bases; unmatched junction bases: 4. This CDR3 is CASSLGLAGEGTQYF. The CDR3, as DNA: TGTGCCAGCAGCTTAGGACTAGCGGGGGAGGGGACCCAGTACTTC.

This clone has only a few counts. CDR3 loop: CASSFTGTNTEAFF. The CDR3 DNA reads TGTGCCAGCAGCTTCACCGGGACTAACACTGAAGCTTTCTTT. J is TRBJ1-1 and V is TRBV7-9, with D possibly being TRBD1 (5 bases). This CDR3 comprises 14 residues. Germline-derived CDR1 and CDR2 are SEHNR and FQNEAQ (reference sequence). V lost 3 bases and J lost 2, with 10 bases in between.

The chain has TRBV5-6 and TRBJ1-2, with D uncertain. V was shortened by 2 bases and J by 5 bases, with 10 bases between the two germline ends. Germline V lookup: CDR1 SGHDT, CDR2 YYEEEE. The CDR3 sequence is 13 residues long. As DNA, the CDR3 is TGTGCCAGCAGCTTAGGAGATCTTTATGGCTACACCTTC. Translating gives CASSLGDLYGYTF.

This rearrangement joins TRBV5-6 to TRBJ2-2; no clear D. V shed 4 bases and J shed 2 bases, with 9 bases lying between them. Germline V gene data show CDR1 as SGHDT and CDR2 as YYEEEE. The CDR3 totals 14 residues. DNA of the CDR3: TGTGCCAGCAGCCTAGTAGGAAACACCGGGGAGCTGTTTTTT. This sequence encodes CASSLVGNTGELFF.

The chain carries TRBV4-3 and TRBJ2-2; no firm D call. V lost 3 bases, J lost 1 base, and 15 bases lay in between. The germline gives CDR1 LGHNA, CDR2 YSLEER. The CDR3 totals 17 residues. The CDR3 spells CASSQASYPGNTGELFF. In nucleotides, the CDR3 is TGCGCCAGCAGCCAGGCCAGTTACCCCGGGAACACCGGGGAGCTGTTTTTT.

The chain is built from TRBV5-5 and TRBJ1-1; the D is unclear. Trimming stripped 0 bases from V and 10 bases from J, with 16 bases between. Germline V CDR1 and CDR2: SGHKS, YYEKEE (reference sequence). This CDR3 is 14 amino acids long. The CDR3 loop is CASSLALDPSGAFF. The CDR3 DNA reads as TGTGCCAGCAGCTTGGCCTTGGACCCAAGCGGAGCTTTCTTT.

This clone was seen only once. The chain uses TRBV7-9 and TRBJ1-1; 8 bases agree with TRBD1. CDR1 is SEHNR and CDR2 is FQNEAQ in the germline V gene (reference sequence). V shed 3 bases, J shed 5 bases, and the junction held 14 bases outside the gene matches. The CDR3 consists of 17 residues. This CDR3 is CASSFPLGTGRRTEAFF. The CDR3 nucleotides are TGTGCCAGCAGCTTTCCCCTCGGGACAGGCCGGAGGACTGAAGCTTTCTTT.

The chain carries TRBV18 and TRBJ1-5; D gene uncertain. The CDR3 runs 13 residues. The germline V and J ends were trimmed by 3 bases and 7 bases, with 10 bases remaining between them. CDR1 KGHSH and CDR2 LQKENI come from the germline V gene. The CDR3, as DNA: TGTGCCAGCTCACCTCAAGCCGAACAGCCCCAGCATTTT. Residues: CASSPQAEQPQHF.

CDR3 coding DNA: TGTGCCAGCTTGGGGTATTCGGGATTGGACACTGAAGCTTTCTTT. The encoded protein is CASLGYSGLDTEAFF. The chain employs TRBV6-6 and TRBJ1-1; no clear D. This CDR3 comprises 15 residues. Germline CDR1 MNHNY, CDR2 SVGAGI (reference sequence). Deletions cut 8 bases from V and 3 bases from J, with 19 bases between.

The chain combines TRBV6-6 with TRBJ2-7; D is possibly TRBD1 or TRBD2 (5 bases each). Germline CDR1 reads MNHNY; CDR2 reads SVGAGI (reference sequence). V lost 2 bases and J lost 4, with 15 bases in between. This CDR3 contains 15 residues. CDR3 in DNA: TGTGCCAGCAGTTACGTTAGGCAGGGAGTATACGAGCAGTACTTC. Its protein is CASSYVRQGVYEQYF.

The rearrangement joins TRBV14 to TRBJ1-2; no firm D call. V was cut by 1 base and J by 3 bases, with 9 bases left in between. Germline values: CDR1 SGHDN, CDR2 FVKESK. CDR3 size: 14 residues. CDR3 bases: TGTGCCAGCAGCCAAGGGTCCAGTGACTATGGCTACACCTTC. It specifies CASSQGSSDYGYTF.

The table lists this clone with a few counts. V usage is TRBV30 and J usage is TRBJ1-1; D gene uncertain. Germline lookup yields CDR1 GTSNPN and CDR2 SVGIG (reference sequence). V was cut by 0 bases and J by 4 bases, with 6 bases left in between. This CDR3 spans 12 amino acids. The DNA of the CDR3 is TGTGCCTGGAGTGTACGGGGCACTGAAGCTTTCTTT. Its protein product is CAWSVRGTEAFF.

The chain combines TRBV30 with TRBJ1-1; maybe TRBD1 (5 bases). CDR1 is GTSNPN and CDR2 is SVGIG in the germline V gene (reference sequence). There are 13 residues in the CDR3. V was cut by 4 bases and J by 1 base, with 10 bases left in between. The chain's CDR3 is CAWKGGGNTEAFF. CDR3 DNA sequence: TGTGCCTGGAAGGGTGGGGGGAACACTGAAGCTTTCTTT.

The rearrangement links TRBV4-3 to TRBJ2-1; D is uncertain. Trimming pared 0 bases from V and 7 bases from J, leaving 16 bases between. Germline lookup yields CDR1 LGHNA and CDR2 YSLEER. The CDR3 consists of 16 residues. CDR3 region: CASSQDPPPTHNEQFF. In DNA form, the CDR3 reads TGCGCCAGCAGCCAAGATCCGCCCCCGACTCATAATGAGCAGTTCTTC.

The sample holds a few counts of this clone. The rearrangement links TRBV19 to TRBJ1-4, with D possibly TRBD1 on 5 matching bases. The V end lost 7 bases, the J end lost 2 bases, and 11 bases lay between the germline ends. Germline V gene lookup returns CDR1 LNHDA and CDR2 SQIVND (reference sequence). The CDR3 contains 14 residues. CDR3 amino acids: CASTPGTTNEKLFF. The CDR3 DNA reads as TGTGCCAGTACCCCAGGGACCACTAATGAAAAACTGTTTTTT. Full variable domain (remainder filled in from reference TRBV19 and TRBJ1-4): DGGITQSPKYLFRKEGQNVTLSCEQNLNHDAMYWYRQDPGQGLRLIYYSQIVNDFQKGDIAEGYSVSREKKESFPLTVTSAQKNPTAFYLCASTPGTTNEKLFFGSGTQLSVL.